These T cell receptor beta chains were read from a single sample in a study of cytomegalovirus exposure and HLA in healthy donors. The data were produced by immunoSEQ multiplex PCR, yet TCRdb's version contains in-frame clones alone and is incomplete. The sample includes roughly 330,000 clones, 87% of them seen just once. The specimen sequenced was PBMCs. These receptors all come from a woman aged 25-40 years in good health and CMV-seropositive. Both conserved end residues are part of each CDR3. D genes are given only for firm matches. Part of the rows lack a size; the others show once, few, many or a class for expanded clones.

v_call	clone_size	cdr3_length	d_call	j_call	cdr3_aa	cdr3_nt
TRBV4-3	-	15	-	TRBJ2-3	CASSQDLGGTDTQYF	TGCGCCAGCAGCCAAGATTTGGGGGGCACAGATACGCAGTATTTT
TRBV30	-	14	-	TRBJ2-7	CAWSVLEGPYEQYF	TGTGCCTGGAGTGTACTAGAGGGCCCCTACGAGCAGTACTTC
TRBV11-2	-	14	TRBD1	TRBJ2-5	CASSLDRGRETQYF	TGTGCCAGCAGCTTAGACAGGGGGCGGGAGACCCAGTACTTC
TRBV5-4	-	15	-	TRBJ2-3	CASSAQLLSTDTQYF	TGTGCCAGCAGCGCCCAGCTTTTGAGCACAGATACGCAGTATTTT
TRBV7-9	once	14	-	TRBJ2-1	CASSVRVSYNEQFF	TGTGCCAGCAGCGTCCGGGTCTCCTACAATGAGCAGTTCTTC
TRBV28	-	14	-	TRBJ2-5	CASSPPGVQETQYF	TGTGCCAGCAGCCCACCCGGGGTCCAAGAGACCCAGTACTTC
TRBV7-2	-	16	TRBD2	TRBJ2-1	CASSLVETSAYNEQFF	TGTGCCAGCAGCTTAGTTGAGACTAGCGCCTACAATGAGCAGTTCTTC
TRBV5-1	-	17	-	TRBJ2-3	CASSNLPSSGDTDTQYF	TGCGCCAGCAGCAATCTCCCCTCTTCAGGAGACACAGATACGCAGTATTTT
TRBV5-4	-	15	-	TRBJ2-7	CASSLGQPVTYEQYF	TGTGCCAGCAGCTTGGGCCAGCCGGTTACCTACGAGCAGTACTTC
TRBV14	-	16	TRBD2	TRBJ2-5	CASSQFGGSRGETQYF	TGTGCCAGCAGCCAATTCGGGGGGTCTAGAGGAGAGACCCAGTACTTC
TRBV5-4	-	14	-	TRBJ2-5	CASSLPGTQETQYF	TGTGCCAGCAGCTTACCCGGCACGCAAGAGACCCAGTACTTC
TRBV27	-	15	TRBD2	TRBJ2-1	CASSFLAGGRNEQFF	TGTGCCAGCAGTTTCCTAGCGGGGGGCCGGAATGAGCAGTTCTTC
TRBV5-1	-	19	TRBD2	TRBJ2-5	CASSLVGTSGGRRRETQYF	TGCGCCAGCAGCTTGGTCGGGACTAGCGGGGGTCGCCGGCGAGAGACCCAGTACTTC
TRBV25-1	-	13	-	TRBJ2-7	CASSVPASYEQYF	TGTGCCAGCAGTGTGCCAGCCTCCTACGAGCAGTACTTC
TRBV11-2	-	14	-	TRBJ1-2	CASSLDQLGYGYTF	TGTGCCAGCAGCTTAGATCAGTTGGGATATGGCTACACCTTC
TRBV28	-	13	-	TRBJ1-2	CASSFRGGYGYTF	TGTGCCAGCAGTTTTAGAGGGGGCTATGGCTACACCTTC
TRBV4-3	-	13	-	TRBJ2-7	CASSHNGGYEQYF	TGCGCCAGCAGCCACAACGGGGGTTACGAGCAGTACTTC
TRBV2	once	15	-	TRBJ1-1	CASSAPQEMNTEAFF	TGTGCCAGCAGTGCGCCGCAGGAGATGAACACTGAAGCTTTCTTT
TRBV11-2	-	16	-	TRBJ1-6	CASSLARAGMDSPLHF	TGTGCCAGCAGCTTAGCTAGGGCGGGCATGGATTCACCCCTCCACTTT
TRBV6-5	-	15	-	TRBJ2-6	CASSSTGTGANVLTF	TGTGCCAGCAGTTCCACAGGAACTGGGGCCAACGTCCTGACTTTC
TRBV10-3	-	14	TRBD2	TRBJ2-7	CAISGTSVSYEQYF	TGTGCCATCTCTGGGACTAGCGTCAGCTACGAGCAGTACTTC
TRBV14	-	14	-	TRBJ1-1	CASSQEWGGTEAFF	TGTGCCAGCAGCCAAGAATGGGGTGGGACTGAAGCTTTCTTT
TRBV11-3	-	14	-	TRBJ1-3	CASSLGSSGNTIYF	TGTGCCAGCAGCTTAGGAAGCTCTGGAAACACCATATATTTT
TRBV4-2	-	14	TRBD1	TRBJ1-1	CASSEGLTGIEAFF	TGTGCCAGCAGTGAAGGGTTGACAGGGATTGAAGCTTTCTTT
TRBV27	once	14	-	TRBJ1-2	CASSFNAGNYGYTF	TGTGCCAGCAGTTTTAACGCAGGGAACTATGGCTACACCTTC
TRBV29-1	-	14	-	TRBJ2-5	CSVEVGPFQETQYF	TGCAGCGTTGAAGTAGGACCGTTCCAAGAGACCCAGTACTTC
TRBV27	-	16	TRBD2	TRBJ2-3	CASQPNSGSSTDTQYF	TGTGCGTCACAACCCAATAGCGGGAGTAGCACAGATACGCAGTATTTT
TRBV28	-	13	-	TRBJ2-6	CASTQGGANVLTF	TGTGCCAGCACACAGGGAGGCGCCAACGTCCTGACTTTC
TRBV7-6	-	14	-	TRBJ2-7	CASSLSPGAYEQYF	TGTGCCAGCAGCTTATCACCCGGGGCCTACGAGCAGTACTTC
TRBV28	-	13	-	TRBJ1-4	CASSSGGEEKLFF	TGTGCCAGCAGTAGCGGGGGTGAGGAAAAACTGTTTTTT
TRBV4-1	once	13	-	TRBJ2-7	CASSQEEAYEQYF	TGCGCCAGCAGCCAAGAGGAGGCGTACGAGCAGTACTTC